This T cell receptor (beta chain) is from a study of cytomegalovirus exposure and HLA in healthy donors (dated 2017 in TCRdb). Looking at the study overall: According to an earlier analysis of a few hundred of the donors, about 190 million T cells yielded roughly 110 million unique TCR beta sequences and 276 Gb of sequence data. An early release covering around 630 HLA-typed donors comprised approximately 290 gigabases of sequencing data and 65 million to 100 million unique TCR sequences. Among the roughly 390 genotyped donors, approximately 76% belonged to the genetic ancestry cluster associated with self-reported Caucasian donors. The study was designed to test whether signatures of past pathogen exposure could be identified by cataloging public T cell receptors. Using immunosequencing, the study profiled T cell repertoires from about 620 subjects and related those repertoires to cytomegalovirus serostatus. In addition to the first cohort of approximately 650 subjects, a separate validation cohort of over 90 different subjects was used. High-throughput TCR immunosequencing, statistical association of individual TCRs with disease status, and machine learning were combined to predict cytomegalovirus infection status. In a later analysis, previously published TCR beta repertoires from several hundred donors were re-analyzed and high-resolution HLA genotyping was added so that TCR occurrence patterns could be studied. The later analysis used no new phenotypic data to find candidate immune exposures, relying instead on TCR beta sequences and their occurrence across donors. An earlier analysis of roughly 600 of the donors used high-throughput TCR beta sequencing to judge whether each TCR beta V gene segment behaved as functional or pseudogenic. Donor age, sex, ethnicity and CMV serostatus were collected together with the repertoire data. A later genetic analysis used genome-wide SNP genotypes for 398 of the 666 donors, treating that subset as a discovery cohort. Every repertoire in the discovery cohort had been generated on one and the same sequencing platform. HLA typing covered class I and class II loci at four-digit resolution. The number of donors typed differed by locus, with about 620-630 for A, B, C, DRB1 and DQB1, roughly 520 for DQA1, about 610 for DPA1, and roughly 450 for DPB1. Four or five DR-DQ haplotypes were handled as single units for association and clustering, since linkage in the cohort was strong. On average, around 240,000 unique TCR beta nucleotide sequences were sequenced per donor among more than 350 genotyped donors of the cohort, with 15% to 20% of those sequences being non-productive.

The cohort was made up of about 670 healthy bone marrow donors. Cohort members were all nominally healthy when sampled, although unrecorded immune exposures were likely present. The donor was CMV seropositive and belonged to the group of about 290 seropositive cohort members. Every donor gave a peripheral blood sample, and the peripheral blood mononuclear cells from that sample were used for TCR beta sequencing. Genomic DNA was extracted from the blood cell samples with the Qiagen DNeasy Blood Extraction Kit. As concerns this clone: The antigen it binds to is not known. No per-base quality is available; no much larger clone lies one base away.

V was cut back by 8 bases and J by 4 bases, leaving a gap of 12 bases between them. Based on the germline V gene, the CDR1 and CDR2 sequences are MRHNA and SNTAGT. Counted from cysteine to phenylalanine, this CDR3 has 12 amino acids. The only DNA kept is the CDR3, 36 bases in frame from the first base. Library preparation employed the immunoSEQ multiplex PCR assay. The multiplex PCR relied on a mix of 60 forward primers for TCR Vbeta segments and 13 reverse primers for TCR Jbeta segments. The CDR3 region of rearranged TCR beta genes was amplified from genomic DNA by a multiplex PCR assay. Amplified TCR beta libraries were sequenced as 87-base-pair reads on the Illumina HiSeq System. The published analysis was carried out like this. A later analysis counted some 74 million unique TCR beta chains across the 650 to 800 repertoires, and some 11 million of these chains were shared by at least two donors. To remove PCR and sequencing errors, raw reads were error-corrected and collapsed into unique sequences using a nearest-neighbor algorithm that merged closely related sequences. To assign V, D and J gene segments, CDR3 sequences were aligned to IMGT reference sequences. For a sequence to be retained, a match of at least six nucleotides was required to both a V gene segment and a J gene segment. A rearrangement counted as productive if the CDR3 had no stop codons and remained in frame with V and J, and every other rearrangement counted as non-productive. CDR3 was defined by IMGT convention, running from the second conserved V-encoded cysteine to the conserved J-encoded phenylalanine. The earlier analysis of some 550 of the donors excluded any sequence lacking an unambiguous match to a single V gene segment. In an earlier analysis of 587 of the donors, V segments were called functional above 56.7% productive rearrangements and were called segregating when the between-donor standard deviation exceeded 5%. A statistical classification framework was developed to diagnose cytomegalovirus status using the catalog of TCR beta chain sequences. In a later analysis, TCR nucleotide sequences were compared against IMGT/GENE-DB human TR gene sequences so that V and J genes could be assigned. A later analysis assigned CDR3 sequences and most-parsimonious VDJ recombination scenarios with the TCRdist pipeline. A later analysis defined each TCR beta chain by its CDR3 amino acid sequence plus V-gene family, and excluded reads lacking a unique V-gene family. To address suspected cross-contamination and a sequencing artifact, a later analysis removed a few hundred highly shared, low-generation-probability nucleotide sequences. A later analysis calculated a clonal expansion index for each public chain from normalized within-repertoire ranks of inferred template counts. Generation probabilities in a later analysis came from a VDJ recombination model fitted to out-of-frame rearrangements, and those results were checked against IGoR. Hypergeometric tests were used in a later analysis to score TCR-TCR, TCR-HLA and TCR-CMV co-occurrence, with a repertoire-size bias correction applied to the TCR pairs. In a later analysis, false discovery rates were estimated by permuting HLA or CMV assignments 20 times. A later analysis grouped co-occurring TCRs with DBSCAN, adding TCRdist sequence similarity when clustering within HLA-allele-positive subsets. Repertoires with fewer than 30,000 or more than 120,000 public chains, plus five repertoires with anomalous nucleotide sharing, were excluded from co-occurrence clustering. The immuneACCESS repertoire file appears here via TCRdb, limited to in-frame rearrangements. These files lack a portion of the clones; in checked studies, under half of the deficit traces to unresolved V genes, and the cause of the others is not known. The DNA was the basis for D and trimming; V, J and clone size are from that table. This sample gives approximately 160,000 clones in total; 70% to 85% of them show up just once. Of the sample, less than 1.5% is held by the ten largest clones.

On the study overall, not on this receptor specifically: It was suggested by the authors that the approach could potentially be generalized to other disease states and immunological phenotypes. The study gave a list of around 170 TCR beta chains associated with cytomegalovirus. A further reported finding was that TCR beta sequences accurately predicted the HLA-A and HLA-B alleles for most subjects in the first cohort. In a later analysis, HLA-associated TCR beta chains showed more clonal expansion and lower generation probabilities than non-associated chains that were equally common. In an earlier analysis of more than 450 of the donors, most TCR beta V segments were observed in productive rearrangements about 87% or about 30% of the time, broadly matching IMGT annotations. In a later genetic analysis, fewer N-insertions in productive TCRs were reported among donors in an Asian-associated ancestry cluster than the roughly 640-donor mean. Three of the identified cytomegalovirus-associated TCR beta chains were confirmed in vitro to be specific for cytomegalovirus antigens. In this cohort, only TCR beta chains were sequenced, and detectable features were limited by the absence of alpha or paired-chain data. Some IMGT-functional V segments, including TRBV6-2 and TRBV6-3, could not be told apart with the 87-base-pair reads, so those segments were excluded. Immune exposure information for the cohort was limited to CMV serostatus. A later analysis associated 15,000 to 20,000 TCR beta sequences with specific HLA alleles at a false discovery rate of 0.05. A later analysis found that TCR association rates varied across HLA loci, with DRB1 alleles showing the most associated TCRs and HLA-C alleles the fewest. The sequencing pipeline was judged likely to have produced a cluster of highly shared sequence variants as a technical artifact. Because HLA typing was unavailable for some donors at each locus, only the typed subset was used in association tests. Correlated functional status among segregating V segments might be attributable to linkage disequilibrium, but an unknown experimental factor could not be ruled out. Strong co-occurrence of HLA alleles, especially DR and DQ, made assigning TCR associations to individual alleles difficult. In a later genetic analysis, a missense DCLRE1C variant was associated with V-gene and J-gene trimming of TCR beta chains, and the association was replicated in an independent cohort. Most CMV-associated TCR beta chains appeared to be HLA-restricted in a later analysis, and the HLA associations seemed to be driven largely by CMV exposure. The classifier was reported to diagnose cytomegalovirus status with high specificity and sensitivity in both the original and validation cohorts. Most TCR sequences were seen in very few donors, while some public TCRs were found in many individuals. Roughly uniform sequencing depth across donors was assumed in presence/absence analyses, although this assumption may not hold. According to a later analysis, parvovirus B19, influenza, CMV and Epstein-Barr virus appeared linked to several top co-occurrence clusters. The earlier analysis of almost 600 of the donors excluded approximately 17 rarely observed V segments, including chromosome 9 orphons, because counts were too low.

This TCR came from a woman in her 30s in good health and CMV-seropositive. Sequencing used PBMCs. The chain links TRBV6-4 with TRBJ2-7; the best D guess is TRBD1, with 5 bases matching. The CDR3 here reads CASSRQTYEQYF. The base sequence is TGTGCCAGCTCCCGACAGACTTACGAGCAGTACTTC.